Presented here are 4 T cell receptor beta chains from one specimen sequenced in a study of blood T cell repertoires in COVID-19. Data came from immunoSEQ multiplex PCR; TCRdb stores just in-frame clones and leaves some out. The sample carries about 300,000 clones, around 90% recorded once. Material for sequencing was PBMCs or T cells enriched from blood (not recorded which). The receptors stem from a woman in her 30s who had recovered from COVID-19.

The chain carries TRBV11-3 and TRBJ2-2; D unresolved. CDR3 length: 13 amino acids. Germline V gene sequence: CDR1 SGHNT, CDR2 YENEEA. Trimming took off 5 bases at V and 0 bases at J, with 4 bases between the two ends. CDR3 protein: CASSVTNTGELFF. CDR3 DNA: TGTGCCAGCAGCGTCACGAACACCGGGGAGCTGTTTTTT.

The gene calls are TRBV2 and TRBJ1-1; TRBD1 might be the D (6 bases). From germline, CDR1 is SNHLY and CDR2 FYNNEI. CDR3 length equals 14 residues. Deletions cut 2 bases from V and 4 bases from J, with 11 bases between. The CDR3: CASSETGLGTEAFF. The CDR3 nucleotides read TGTGCCAGCAGTGAAACAGGGCTGGGCACTGAAGCTTTCTTT.

In this sample, this clone turned up once. The CDR3 loop reads CASSPRTGRGETQYF. The CDR3 DNA reads as TGTGCCAGCAGTCCAAGGACAGGGAGGGGCGAGACCCAGTACTTC. The J gene is TRBJ2-5, the V gene TRBV9, with D tentatively TRBD1 (8 bases). The V gene's germline CDR1 is SGDLS and CDR2 YYNGEE. The length of the CDR3 is 15 residues. Between the trimmed V and J ends, which lost 5 bases and 5 bases, there was a span of 19 bases.

The chain has TRBV5-8 and TRBJ1-1; no definite D call. Germline V gene sequence: CDR1 SGHTS, CDR2 YDEGEE. The CDR3 is 16 residues long. Trimming stripped 4 bases from V and 0 bases from J, with 16 bases between. CDR3 coding DNA: TGTGCCAGCAGCCTCCTCCTTACAACCCTGAACACTGAAGCTTTCTTT. Amino acid sequence: CASSLLLTTLNTEAFF.